The rows below give T cell receptor beta chains drawn from one sample of a study of control samples from healthy donors and cancer patients. The method was immunoSEQ multiplex PCR; TCRdb's version includes in-frame clones alone and lacks a portion of them. The sample consists of around 80,000 clones, around nine tenths of them appearing once. The sample was blood. Receptor source: a woman aged 45 to 65 in good health. Both conserved end residues are part of each CDR3.

J,V,CDR3
TRBJ2-2,TRBV11-2,CASSPTRTGELFF
TRBJ2-4,TRBV6-6,CASSHLGLAAASKNIQYF
TRBJ2-7,TRBV12-1,CASSSFRPGHFFFSYEQYF
TRBJ1-2,TRBV6-1,CASSDQDGYTF
TRBJ1-6,TRBV4-1,CASSQGRFGDSPLHF
TRBJ2-3,TRBV19,CASIPSGGRDTQYF
TRBJ2-1,TRBV7-2,CASSRSSGGDDEQFF
TRBJ1-6,TRBV15,CATSSLNSYNSPLHF
TRBJ1-1,TRBV13,CASSPPGHLNTEAFF
TRBJ1-1,TRBV12-3/TRBV12-4,CASSLGFVRDLFF
TRBJ2-3,TRBV19,CASSISLAGSTDTQYF
TRBJ1-6,TRBV10-3,CAISELGNSPLHF
TRBJ1-2,TRBV5-6,CASSLDLRGNYGYTF
TRBJ2-7,TRBV2,CASSEATLSSWGPRYEQYF
TRBJ1-2,TRBV6-1,CASSAQGRQRGFYGYTF
TRBJ2-3,TRBV19,CASSMTAGGDTDTQYF
TRBJ1-5,TRBV30,CAWSVLANQPQHF
TRBJ2-7,TRBV6-4,CASSDRGPEQYF
TRBJ1-2,TRBV9,CASSVGSGILYGYTF
TRBJ1-1,TRBV2,CASGPNREGEAFF
TRBJ2-7,TRBV5-6,CASSQGTDRSYEQYF
TRBJ1-2,TRBV19,CASSTPGDYGYTF
TRBJ2-3,TRBV19,CASRGTPPDTQYF
TRBJ1-2,TRBV29-1,CSVEDPRGRHGYTF
TRBJ1-6,TRBV21-1,CASRFRGRAHSPLHF
TRBJ1-2,TRBV2,CASKSFGYTF
TRBJ2-1,TRBV5-6,CASYIGGTGIDEQFF
TRBJ1-1,TRBV10-3,CAISGPGEAEAFF
TRBJ1-1,TRBV10-3,CAIRSNTEAFF
TRBJ2-4,TRBV24-1,CATSQGQDIQYF
TRBJ2-1,TRBV18,CASSLRRREHEQFF
TRBJ1-1,TRBV19,CATTGGGGRTEAFF
TRBJ2-3,TRBV14,CASSQDTGGFTDTQYF
TRBJ1-1,TRBV4-1,CASSHPQGADTEAFF
TRBJ1-2,TRBV5-6,CASSSRGRDGYTF
TRBJ1-2,TRBV9,CASSVAGPRIQGGRDGYTF
TRBJ1-3,TRBV5-5,CASSSGDRHSGNTIYF
TRBJ2-6,TRBV7-9,CASSLGDAPANVLTF
TRBJ2-1,TRBV2,CASRSGGAYNEQFF
TRBJ2-1,TRBV5-8,CASSSGSTGTADNEQFF